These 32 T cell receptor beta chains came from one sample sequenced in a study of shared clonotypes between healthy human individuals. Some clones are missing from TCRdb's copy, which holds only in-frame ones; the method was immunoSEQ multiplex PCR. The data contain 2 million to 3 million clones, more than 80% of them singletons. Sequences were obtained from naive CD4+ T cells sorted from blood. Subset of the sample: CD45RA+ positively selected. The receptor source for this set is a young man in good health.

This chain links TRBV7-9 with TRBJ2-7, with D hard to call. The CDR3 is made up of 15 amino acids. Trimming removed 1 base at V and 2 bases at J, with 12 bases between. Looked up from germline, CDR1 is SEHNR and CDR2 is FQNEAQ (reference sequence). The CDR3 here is CASSLETIGPYEQYF. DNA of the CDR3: TGTGCCAGCAGCTTAGAGACAATAGGTCCCTACGAGCAGTACTTC.

CDR3 bases: TGCGCCAGCAGCTCCAGGTATTCCGGGGTCGACACCGGGGAGCTGTTTTTT. This encodes CASSSRYSGVDTGELFF. The chain joins TRBV5-1 to TRBJ2-2, with a possible D match to TRBD2 (5 bases). The germline V and J ends were trimmed by 3 bases and 3 bases, with 18 bases remaining between them. Per the germline V gene, CDR1 is SGHRS and CDR2 is YFSETQ. The CDR3 is 17 amino acids.

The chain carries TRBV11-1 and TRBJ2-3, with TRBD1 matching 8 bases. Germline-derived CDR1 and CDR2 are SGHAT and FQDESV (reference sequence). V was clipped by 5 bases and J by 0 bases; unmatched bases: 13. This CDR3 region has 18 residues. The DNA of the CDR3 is TGTGCCAGCAGCGGAGCCGGGACAGGCACCCCTAGCACAGATACGCAGTATTTT. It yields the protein CASSGAGTGTPSTDTQYF. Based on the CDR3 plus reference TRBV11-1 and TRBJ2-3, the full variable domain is EAEVAQSPRYKITEKSQAVAFWCDPISGHATLYWYRQILGQGPELLVQFQDESVVDDSQLPKDRFSAERLKGVDSTLKIQPAELGDSAMYLCASSGAGTGTPSTDTQYFGPGTRLTVL.

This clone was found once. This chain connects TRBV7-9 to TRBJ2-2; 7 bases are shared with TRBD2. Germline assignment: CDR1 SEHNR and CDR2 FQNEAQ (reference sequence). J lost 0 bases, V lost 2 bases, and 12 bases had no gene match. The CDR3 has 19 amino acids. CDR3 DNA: TGTGCCAGCAGCTTATTCTTCGCTATAGGACTAGCGAACACCGGGGAGCTGTTTTTT. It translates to CASSLFFAIGLANTGELFF.

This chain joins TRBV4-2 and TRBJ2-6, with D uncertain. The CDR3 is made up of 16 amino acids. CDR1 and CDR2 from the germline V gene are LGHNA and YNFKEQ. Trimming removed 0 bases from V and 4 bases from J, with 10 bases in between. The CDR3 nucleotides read TGTGCCAGCAGCCAAGAGCCGGCGGCCGGGGCCAACGTCCTGACTTTC. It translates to CASSQEPAAGANVLTF.

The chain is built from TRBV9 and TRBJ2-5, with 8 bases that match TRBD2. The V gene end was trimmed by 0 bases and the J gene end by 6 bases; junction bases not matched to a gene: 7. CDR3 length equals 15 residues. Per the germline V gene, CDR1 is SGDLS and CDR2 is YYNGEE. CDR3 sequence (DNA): TGTGCCAGCAGCGTAGGTGGGGTAGCGGGGCAGACCCAGTACTTC. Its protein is CASSVGGVAGQTQYF.

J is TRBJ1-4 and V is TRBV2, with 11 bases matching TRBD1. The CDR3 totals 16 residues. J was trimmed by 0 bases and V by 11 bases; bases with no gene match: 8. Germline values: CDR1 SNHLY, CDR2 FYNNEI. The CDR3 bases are TGTGCCGGTCGGACAGGGGGCCTCGCAACTAATGAAAAACTGTTTTTT. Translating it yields CAGRTGGLATNEKLFF. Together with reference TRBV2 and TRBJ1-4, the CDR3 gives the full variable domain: EPEVTQTPSHQVTQMGQEVILRCVPISNHLYFYWYRQILGQKVEFLVSFYNNEISEKSEIFDDQFSVERPDGSNFTLKIRSTKLEDSAMYFCAGRTGGLATNEKLFFGSGTQLSVL.

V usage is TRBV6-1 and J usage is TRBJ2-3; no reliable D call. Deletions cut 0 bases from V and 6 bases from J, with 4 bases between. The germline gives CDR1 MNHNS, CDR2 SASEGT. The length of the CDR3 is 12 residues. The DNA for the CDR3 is TGTGCCAGCAGTGAAGCGGTTGATACGCAGTATTTT. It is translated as CASSEAVDTQYF.

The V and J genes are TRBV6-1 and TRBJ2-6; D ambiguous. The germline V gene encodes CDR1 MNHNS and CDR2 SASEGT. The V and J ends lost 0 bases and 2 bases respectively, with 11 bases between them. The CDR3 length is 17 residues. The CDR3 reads CASSEALRRPGANVLTF. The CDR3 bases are TGTGCCAGCAGTGAAGCCCTTCGTCGCCCTGGGGCCAACGTCCTGACTTTC.

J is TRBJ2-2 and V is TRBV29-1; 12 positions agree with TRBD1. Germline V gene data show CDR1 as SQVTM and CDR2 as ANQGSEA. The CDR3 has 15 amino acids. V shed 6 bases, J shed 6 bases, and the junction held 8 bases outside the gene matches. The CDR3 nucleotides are TGCAGCGTCCGGTACCGGGACAGGGGGCCCGGGGAGCTGTTTTTT. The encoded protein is CSVRYRDRGPGELFF.

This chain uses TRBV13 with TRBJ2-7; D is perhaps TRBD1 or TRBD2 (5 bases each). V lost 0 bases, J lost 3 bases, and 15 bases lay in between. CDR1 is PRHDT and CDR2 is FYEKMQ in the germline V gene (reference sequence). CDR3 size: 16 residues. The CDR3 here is CASSLGRLGAGYEQYF. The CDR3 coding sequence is TGTGCCAGCAGCTTAGGCCGTTTAGGGGCGGGCTACGAGCAGTACTTC.

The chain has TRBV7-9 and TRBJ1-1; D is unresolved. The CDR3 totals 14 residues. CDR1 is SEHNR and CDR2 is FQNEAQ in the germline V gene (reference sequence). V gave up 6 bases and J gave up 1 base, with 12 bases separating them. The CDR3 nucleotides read TGTGCCAGCAGTAGGGCGGCTGGGAACACTGAAGCTTTCTTT. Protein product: CASSRAAGNTEAFF.

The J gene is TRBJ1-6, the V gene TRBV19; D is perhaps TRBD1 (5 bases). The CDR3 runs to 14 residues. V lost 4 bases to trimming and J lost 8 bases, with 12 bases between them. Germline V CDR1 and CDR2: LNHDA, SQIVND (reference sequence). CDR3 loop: CASSTDSIYSPLHF. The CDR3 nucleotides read TGTGCCAGTAGTACAGACAGCATTTATTCACCCCTCCACTTT.

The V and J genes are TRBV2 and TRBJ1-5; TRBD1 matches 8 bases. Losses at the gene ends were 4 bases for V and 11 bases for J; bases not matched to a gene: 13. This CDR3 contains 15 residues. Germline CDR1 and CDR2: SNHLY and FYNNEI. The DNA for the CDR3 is TGTGCCAGCAGTGGGTTGGACAGGGAAGGGGAGTCCCAGCATTTT. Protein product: CASSGLDREGESQHF.

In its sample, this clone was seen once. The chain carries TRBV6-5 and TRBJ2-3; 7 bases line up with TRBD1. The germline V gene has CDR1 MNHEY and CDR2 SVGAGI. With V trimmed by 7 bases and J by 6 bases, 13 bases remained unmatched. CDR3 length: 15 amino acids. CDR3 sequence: CASTTTQGRRDTQYF. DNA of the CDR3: TGTGCCAGCACTACCACACAGGGGCGCAGGGATACGCAGTATTTT.

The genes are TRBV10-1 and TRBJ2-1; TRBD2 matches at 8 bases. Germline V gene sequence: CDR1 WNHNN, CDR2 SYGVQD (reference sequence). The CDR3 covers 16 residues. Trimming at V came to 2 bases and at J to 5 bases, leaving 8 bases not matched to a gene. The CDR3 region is CASSENGAGAHNEQFF. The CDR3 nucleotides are TGCGCCAGCAGTGAGAACGGAGCGGGGGCCCACAATGAGCAGTTCTTC.

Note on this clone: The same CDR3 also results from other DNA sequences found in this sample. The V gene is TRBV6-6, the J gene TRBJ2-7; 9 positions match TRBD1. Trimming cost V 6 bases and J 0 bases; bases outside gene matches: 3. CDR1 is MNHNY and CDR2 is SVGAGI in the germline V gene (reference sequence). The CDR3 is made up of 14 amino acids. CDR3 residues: CASRRDRDSYEQYF. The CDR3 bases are TGTGCCAGCAGGCGGGACAGGGACTCCTACGAGCAGTACTTC.

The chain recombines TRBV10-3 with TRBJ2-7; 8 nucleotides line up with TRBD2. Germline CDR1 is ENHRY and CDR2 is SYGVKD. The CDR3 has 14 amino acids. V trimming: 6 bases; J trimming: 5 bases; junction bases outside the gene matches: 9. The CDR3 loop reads CAIRESGGLDEQYF. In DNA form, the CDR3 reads TGTGCCATCAGGGAAAGCGGGGGCCTCGACGAGCAGTACTTC.

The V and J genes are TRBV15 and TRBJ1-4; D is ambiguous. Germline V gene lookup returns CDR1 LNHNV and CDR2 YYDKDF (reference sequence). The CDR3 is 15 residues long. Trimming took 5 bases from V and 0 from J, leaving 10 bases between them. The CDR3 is CATSVMTSTNEKLFF. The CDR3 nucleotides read TGTGCCACCAGCGTCATGACCTCAACTAATGAAAAACTGTTTTTT.

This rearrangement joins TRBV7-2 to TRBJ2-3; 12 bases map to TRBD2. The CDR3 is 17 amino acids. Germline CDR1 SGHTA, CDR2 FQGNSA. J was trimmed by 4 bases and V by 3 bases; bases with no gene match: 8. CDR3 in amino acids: CASSFGLAGGPSDTQYF. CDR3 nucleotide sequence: TGTGCCAGCAGCTTCGGGCTAGCGGGAGGGCCGTCAGATACGCAGTATTTT.

CDR3 amino acids: CASSTSRPGGEQYF. For the CDR3, the DNA is TGTGCCAGCTCAACCTCAAGACCGGGCGGCGAGCAGTACTTC. The chain recombines TRBV18 with TRBJ2-7; no reliable D call. The CDR3 has 14 amino acids. Trimming took 5 bases from V and 6 from J, leaving 17 bases between them. CDR1 KGHSH and CDR2 LQKENI come from the germline V gene. The full variable domain, rest sourced from reference TRBV18 and TRBJ2-7, is NAGVMQNPRHLVRRRGQEARLRCSPMKGHSHVYWYRQLPEEGLKFMVYLQKENIIDESGMPKERFSAEFPKEGPSILRIQQVVRGDSAAYFCASSTSRPGGEQYFGPGTRLTVT.

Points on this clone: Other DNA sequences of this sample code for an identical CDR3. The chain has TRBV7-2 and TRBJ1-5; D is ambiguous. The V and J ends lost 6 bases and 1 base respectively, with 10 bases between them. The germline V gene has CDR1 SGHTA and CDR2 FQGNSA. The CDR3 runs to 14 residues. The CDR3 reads CASSPTGSNQPQHF. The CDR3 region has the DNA TGTGCCAGCAGTCCCACGGGGAGCAATCAGCCCCAGCATTTT.

The CDR3 coding sequence is TGTGCCAGCAGACGACTAGCGGATAGCTCCTACAATGAGCAGTTCTTC. Its translation is CASRRLADSSYNEQFF. The genes are TRBV6-6 and TRBJ2-1; 9 bases map to TRBD2. Germline CDR1 is MNHNY and CDR2 is SVGAGI (reference sequence). The CDR3 has 16 amino acids. J lost 0 bases, V lost 6 bases, and 6 bases had no gene match.

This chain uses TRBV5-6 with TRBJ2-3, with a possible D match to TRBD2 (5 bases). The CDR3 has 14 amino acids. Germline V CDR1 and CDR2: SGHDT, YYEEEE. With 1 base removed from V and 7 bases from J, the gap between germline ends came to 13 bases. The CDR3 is CASSLLEVSNTQYF. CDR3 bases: TGTGCCAGCAGCTTGTTGGAGGTTTCGAATACGCAGTATTTT. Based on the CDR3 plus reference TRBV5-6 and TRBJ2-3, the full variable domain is DAGVTQSPTHLIKTRGQQVTLRCSPKSGHDTVSWYQQALGQGPQFIFQYYEEEERQRGNFPDRFSGHQFPNYSSELNVNALLLGDSALYLCASSLLEVSNTQYFGPGTRLTVL.

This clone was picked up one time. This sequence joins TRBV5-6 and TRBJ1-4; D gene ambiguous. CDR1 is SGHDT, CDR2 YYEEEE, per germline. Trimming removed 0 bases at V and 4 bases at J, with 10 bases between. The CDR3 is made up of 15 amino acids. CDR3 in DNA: TGTGCCAGCAGCTTGGAGGCGGGGATTAATGAAAAACTGTTTTTT. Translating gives CASSLEAGINEKLFF.

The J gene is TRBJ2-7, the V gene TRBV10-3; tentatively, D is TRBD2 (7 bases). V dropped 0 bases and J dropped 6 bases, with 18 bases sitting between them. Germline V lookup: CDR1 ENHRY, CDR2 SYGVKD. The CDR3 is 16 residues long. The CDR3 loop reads CAISESYGRAGAEQYF. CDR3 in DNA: TGTGCCATCAGTGAGTCTTATGGGAGGGCAGGGGCCGAGCAGTACTTC.

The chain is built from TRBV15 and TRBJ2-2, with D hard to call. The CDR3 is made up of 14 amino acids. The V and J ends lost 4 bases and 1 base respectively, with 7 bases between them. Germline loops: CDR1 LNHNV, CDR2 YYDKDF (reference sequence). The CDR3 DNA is TGTGCCACCAGCAATCAACGGAACACCGGGGAGCTGTTTTTT. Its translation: CATSNQRNTGELFF.

CDR3 nucleotide sequence: TGTGCCAGCTCACCAGGGGCAGGGGGCCTGTATGAGCAGTACTTC. It specifies CASSPGAGGLYEQYF. This rearrangement joins TRBV18 to TRBJ2-7, with 8 positions matching TRBD1. The CDR3 sequence is 15 residues long. Germline CDR1 reads KGHSH; CDR2 reads LQKENI. J gave up 7 bases and V 2 bases, and 10 bases lay outside the gene matches.

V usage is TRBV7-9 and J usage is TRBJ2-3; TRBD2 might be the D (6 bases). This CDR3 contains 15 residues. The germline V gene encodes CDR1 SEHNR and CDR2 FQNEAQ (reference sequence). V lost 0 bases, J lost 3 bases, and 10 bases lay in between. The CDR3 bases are TGTGCCAGCAGCTTAGCGGGAGGTCAGACAGATACGCAGTATTTT. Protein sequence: CASSLAGGQTDTQYF.

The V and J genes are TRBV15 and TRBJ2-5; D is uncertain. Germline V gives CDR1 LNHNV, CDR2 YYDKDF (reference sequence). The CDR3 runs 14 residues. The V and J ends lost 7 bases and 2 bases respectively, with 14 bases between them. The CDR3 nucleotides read TGTGCCACCACCCAAAACGGCATACAAGAGACCCAGTACTTC. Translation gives CATTQNGIQETQYF.

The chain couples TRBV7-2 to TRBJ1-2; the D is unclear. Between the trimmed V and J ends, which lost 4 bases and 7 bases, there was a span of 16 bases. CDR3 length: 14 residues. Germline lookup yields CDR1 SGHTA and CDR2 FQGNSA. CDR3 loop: CASSSPGGSGGYTF. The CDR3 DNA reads TGTGCCAGCAGCTCACCCGGCGGGAGCGGTGGCTACACCTTC. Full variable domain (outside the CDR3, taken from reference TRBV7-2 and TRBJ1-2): GAGVSQSPSNKVTEKGKDVELRCDPISGHTALYWYRQSLGQGLEFLIYFQGNSAPDKSGLPSDRFSAERTGGSVSTLTIQRTQQEDSAVYLCASSSPGGSGGYTFGSGTRLTVV.

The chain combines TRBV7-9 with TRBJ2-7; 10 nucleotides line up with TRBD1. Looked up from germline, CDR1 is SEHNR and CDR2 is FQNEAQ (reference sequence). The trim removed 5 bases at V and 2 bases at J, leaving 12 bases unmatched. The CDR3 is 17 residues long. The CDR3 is CASSPPLAGQGTYEQYF. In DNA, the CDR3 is TGTGCCAGCAGCCCACCTTTAGCGGGACAGGGGACCTACGAGCAGTACTTC.